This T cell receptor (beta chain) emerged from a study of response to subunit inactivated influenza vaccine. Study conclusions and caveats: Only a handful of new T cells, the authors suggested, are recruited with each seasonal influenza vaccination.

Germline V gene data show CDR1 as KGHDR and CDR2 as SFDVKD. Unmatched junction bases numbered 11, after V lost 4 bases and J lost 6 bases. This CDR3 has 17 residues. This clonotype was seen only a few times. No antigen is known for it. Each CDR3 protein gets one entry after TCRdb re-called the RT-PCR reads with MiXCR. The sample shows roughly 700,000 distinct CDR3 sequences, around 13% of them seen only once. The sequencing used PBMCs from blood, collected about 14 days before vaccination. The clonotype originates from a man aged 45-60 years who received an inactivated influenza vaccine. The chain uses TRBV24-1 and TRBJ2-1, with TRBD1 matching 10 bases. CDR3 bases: TGTGCCACCAGTGACCCTCCACTGTGGACAGGGGGCAATGAGCAGTTCTTC. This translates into CATSDPPLWTGGNEQFF.